This TCR beta chain was observed in a study of PD-1 blockade in classical Hodgkin lymphoma. Study-wide points: Whereas CD4+ TCR diversity had risen significantly by C4D1, CD8+ TCR diversity had not.

In the case of this clone: Its specificity is unknown.

This CDR3 has 14 amino acids. Germline values: CDR1 MNHEY, CDR2 SVGAGI. V was shortened by 4 bases and J by 3 bases, with 9 bases between the two germline ends. Generated by immunoSEQ multiplex PCR, the TCRdb table keeps only in-frame clones and is missing some. The sample includes 40,000 to 45,000 clones, around four fifths of them seen just once. Brentuximab vedotin exposure varied, and every patient relapsed after autologous stem cell transplantation. V is TRBV6-5 and J is TRBJ1-4, with D perhaps matching TRBD1 (6 bases). The sample in question was peripheral blood mononuclear cells (PBMCs), obtained at baseline. This sequence was found in a human donor with classical Hodgkin lymphoma. The CDR3, as DNA: TGTGCCAGCAGTTGGACAGTTGCTAATGAAAAACTGTTTTTT. This codes for CASSWTVANEKLFF.